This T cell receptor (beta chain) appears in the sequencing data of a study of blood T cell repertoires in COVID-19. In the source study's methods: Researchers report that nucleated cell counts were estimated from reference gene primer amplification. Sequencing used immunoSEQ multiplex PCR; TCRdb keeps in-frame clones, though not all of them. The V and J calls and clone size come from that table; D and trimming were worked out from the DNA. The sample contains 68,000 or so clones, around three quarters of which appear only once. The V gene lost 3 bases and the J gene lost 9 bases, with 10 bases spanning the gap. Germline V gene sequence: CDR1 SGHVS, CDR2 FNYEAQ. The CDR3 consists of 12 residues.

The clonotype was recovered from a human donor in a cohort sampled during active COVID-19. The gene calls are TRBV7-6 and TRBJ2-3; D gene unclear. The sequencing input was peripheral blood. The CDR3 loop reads CASSFTADTQYF. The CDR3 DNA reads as TGTGCCAGCAGCTTCACAGCCGACACGCAGTATTTT. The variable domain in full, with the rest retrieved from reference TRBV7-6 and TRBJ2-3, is GAGVSQSPRYKVTKRGQDVALRCDPISGHVSLYWYRQALGQGPEFLTYFNYEAQQDKSGLPNDRFSAERPEGSISTLTIQRTEQRDSAMYRCASSFTADTQYFGPGTRLTVL.